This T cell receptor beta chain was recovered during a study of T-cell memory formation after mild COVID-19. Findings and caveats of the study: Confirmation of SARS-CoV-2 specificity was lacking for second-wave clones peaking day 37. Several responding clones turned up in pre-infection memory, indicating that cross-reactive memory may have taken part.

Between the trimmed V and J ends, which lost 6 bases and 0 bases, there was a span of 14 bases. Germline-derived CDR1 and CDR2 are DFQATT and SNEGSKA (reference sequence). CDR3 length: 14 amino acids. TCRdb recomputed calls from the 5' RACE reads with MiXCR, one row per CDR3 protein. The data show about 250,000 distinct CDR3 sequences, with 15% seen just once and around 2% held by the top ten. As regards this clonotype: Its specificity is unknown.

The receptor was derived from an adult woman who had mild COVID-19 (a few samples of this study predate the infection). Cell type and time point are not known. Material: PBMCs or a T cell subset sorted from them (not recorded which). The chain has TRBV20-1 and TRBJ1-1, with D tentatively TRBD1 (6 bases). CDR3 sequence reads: CSAQGRGLNTEAFF. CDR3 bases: TGCAGTGCCCAAGGGCGGGGGCTGAACACTGAAGCTTTCTTT.